Below, 21 T cell receptor beta chains from the same sample are listed, as sequenced in a study of regulatory T cells in long-lasting Graves disease. Both iRepertoire HTBI primers and Arm-PCR of CDR3 regions were used to build the TCR beta libraries. TCRdb re-derived calls from the multiplex PCR reads in MiXCR, one entry per CDR3 protein. This table holds 500,000 or so distinct CDR3 sequences, around 15% found once. The time point was: newly diagnosed GD, antithyroid drugs for less than 3 months. The authors made the TCR library using RNA they extracted from PBMCs. This sample was shared with a second study, whose subject was T cells in Graves' hyperthyroidism and ophthalmopathy.

The sequencing here drew on peripheral blood mononuclear cells (PBMCs), taken at new diagnosis, from a patient treated with antithyroid drugs. The receptors derive from a man aged 35 to 55 with Graves disease.

Notes on this clonotype: One base away lies a much larger clone, so this may be a sequencing read error. The V call is TRBV28, the J call TRBJ2-3, with 7 nucleotides matching TRBD2. The CDR3 consists of 18 residues. The germline V gene encodes CDR1 MDHEN and CDR2 SYDVKM. For the CDR3, the DNA is TGTGCCAGCAGCTTACCTCTAGCGGAGTTTACTAGCACAGATGCGCAGTATTTT. Translating gives CASSLPLAEFTSTDAQYF.

This clonotype has only a few counts. V gene TRBV5-1 combines with J gene TRBJ2-7; weak D call: TRBD2 (6 bases). The length of the CDR3 is 15 residues. Trimming stripped 0 bases from V and 3 bases from J, with 13 bases between. CDR1 is SGHRS, CDR2 YFSETQ, per germline. CDR3 sequence reads: CASSLGAGSYYEQYF. CDR3 nucleotides: TGCGCCAGCAGCTTGGGAGCGGGTTCGTACTACGAGCAGTACTTC.

There are many counts of this clonotype. The chain has TRBV2 and TRBJ2-6; no firm D call. Germline V CDR1 and CDR2: SNHLY, FYNNEI. The CDR3 spans 17 residues. V was pared by 8 bases and J by 3 bases, with 20 bases between. The CDR3 bases are TGTGCCAGCTTATCTCAATCGGGTTTGGTTGGGGCCAACGTCCTGACTTTC. Translation gives CASLSQSGLVGANVLTF. Supplemented by reference TRBV2 and TRBJ2-6, the full variable domain reads EPEVTQTPSHQVTQMGQEVILRCVPISNHLYFYWYRQILGQKVEFLVSFYNNEISEKSEIFDDQFSVERPDGSNFTLKIRSTKLEDSAMYFCASLSQSGLVGANVLTFGAGSRLTVL.

This clonotype came up many times. This chain uses TRBV20-1 with TRBJ1-5; 8 bases match TRBD1. J lost 3 bases, V lost 4 bases, and 2 bases had no gene match. The CDR3 consists of 13 residues. CDR1 and CDR2 from the germline V gene are DFQATT and SNEGSKA (reference sequence). This chain's CDR3 is CSATTGVNQPQHF. The CDR3 DNA reads as TGCAGTGCTACGACAGGGGTCAATCAGCCCCAGCATTTT.

This chain connects TRBV3-1 to TRBJ2-7, with D possibly matching TRBD2 (6 bases). The V end lost 0 bases, the J end lost 2 bases, and 11 bases lay between the germline ends. Germline V lookup: CDR1 LGHDT, CDR2 YNNKEL (reference sequence). The CDR3 length is 15 residues. CDR3 residues: CASSQEAGIPYEQYF. The CDR3, as DNA: TGTGCCAGCAGCCAAGAGGCGGGGATTCCCTACGAGCAGTACTTC.

The table lists this clonotype with many counts. The chain employs TRBV29-1 and TRBJ1-1; possibly TRBD1 for D (6 bases). V lost 0 bases to trimming and J lost 9 bases, with 26 bases between them. Germline V gene data show CDR1 as SQVTM and CDR2 as ANQGSEA. There are 17 residues in the CDR3. The CDR3 DNA follows: TGCAGCGTTGAAGATACGTGGGGCGCGGGCCTGGACAGTCAAGCTTTCTTT. The encoded protein is CSVEDTWGAGLDSQAFF.

This chain connects TRBV5-1 to TRBJ1-4; D is unresolved. Trimming took 0 bases from V and 4 from J, leaving 1 base between them. The CDR3 contains 12 residues. Germline CDR1 is SGHRS and CDR2 is YFSETQ. The CDR3 nucleotides are TGCGCCAGCAGCTTGGGTAATGAAAAACTGTTTTTT. Its translation: CASSLGNEKLFF.

On this clonotype itself: Without the conserved terminal phenylalanine or tryptophan, this CDR3 likely stems from a read error. This chain joins TRBV6-1 and TRBJ2-1; the match to TRBD2 covers 11 bases. The V segment lost 5 bases and the J segment 2 bases; nucleotides outside the gene matches: 11. Germline V gene lookup returns CDR1 MNHNS and CDR2 SASEGT. This CDR3 contains 18 residues. The CDR3 protein is CASSPPSGRRSPYNEQFV. DNA for the CDR3: TGTGCCAGCAGTCCCCCTAGCGGGAGGAGGTCCCCCTACAATGAGCAGTTCGTC.

This clonotype came up many times. The J gene is TRBJ2-5, the V gene TRBV20-1; 7 bases align to TRBD2. Germline V gene sequence: CDR1 DFQATT, CDR2 SNEGSKA (reference sequence). CDR3 length: 13 amino acids. V lost 6 bases and J lost 5; bases outside the gene matches: 9. CDR3 protein: CSARGLEGETQYF. CDR3 DNA: TGCAGTGCCCGCGGACTAGAGGGTGAGACCCAGTACTTC.

This clonotype showed up just a few times. This could be a read error, since a much larger clone is one nucleotide away. The chain combines TRBV20-1 with TRBJ2-1, with TRBD2 matching over 10 bases. The germline CDR1 and CDR2 sequences are DFQATT and SNEGSKA (reference sequence). The CDR3 consists of 20 residues. V lost 2 bases and J lost 0; bases outside the gene matches: 16. CDR3: CSARTDARSGRASSYNEQFF. The DNA for the CDR3 is TGCAGTGCTAGAACCGACGCGAGGAGCGGGAGGGCCAGCTCCTACAATGAGCAGTTCTTC.

This clonotype was counted ten times or more. V and J are TRBV18 and TRBJ2-3, with 8 positions matching TRBD2. The V gene end was trimmed by 5 bases and the J gene end by 7 bases; junction bases not matched to a gene: 14. This CDR3 contains 16 residues. Germline CDR1 KGHSH, CDR2 LQKENI. CDR3 amino acids: CASSTSGSGSRYTQYF. The CDR3 DNA reads TGTGCCAGCTCAACGTCAGGGAGCGGGAGTCGTTATACGCAGTATTTT.

This clonotype has a handful of counts. The chain carries TRBV19 and TRBJ2-1; D ambiguous. This CDR3 spans 14 amino acids. The germline CDR1 and CDR2 sequences are LNHDA and SQIVND (reference sequence). Trimming pared 3 bases from V and 0 bases from J, leaving 6 bases between. This chain's CDR3 is CASSISSSYNEQFF. DNA for the CDR3: TGTGCCAGTAGTATTTCCAGCTCCTACAATGAGCAGTTCTTC.

This clonotype was detected a few times. V gene TRBV20-1 combines with J gene TRBJ2-7, with TRBD1 matching 11 bases. Per the germline V gene, CDR1 is DFQATT and CDR2 is SNEGSKA (reference sequence). V lost 5 bases and J lost 2; bases outside the gene matches: 5. CDR3 size: 14 residues. The CDR3 region has the DNA TGCAGTGCTCGGGGACAGGGGGGACCCTACGAGCAGTACTTC. This gives the protein CSARGQGGPYEQYF.

Ten or more counts support this clonotype. This rearrangement joins TRBV20-1 to TRBJ2-7; either TRBD1 or TRBD2 may fit D (5 bases each). Deletions cut 4 bases from V and 0 bases from J, with 19 bases between. The length of the CDR3 is 16 residues. Germline V gene data show CDR1 as DFQATT and CDR2 as SNEGSKA (reference sequence). In DNA form, the CDR3 reads TGCAGTGCTATTGGACGTGGCCGGGGCTACTCCTACGAGCAGTACTTC. Translated, it gives CSAIGRGRGYSYEQYF.

This clonotype showed up many times. For the CDR3, the DNA is TGCAGTGCCCGAGCCGGGTTCCAAGAGACCCAGTACTTC. Protein product: CSARAGFQETQYF. The rearrangement joins TRBV20-1 to TRBJ2-5; D gene ambiguous. The CDR3 spans 13 residues. The V gene lost 6 bases and the J gene lost 1 base, with 12 bases spanning the gap. Germline V lookup: CDR1 DFQATT, CDR2 SNEGSKA (reference sequence).

The J gene is TRBJ2-7, the V gene TRBV25-1, with TRBD2 matching over 11 bases. CDR1 and CDR2 (germline): MGHDK, SYGVNS. The ends lost 4 bases at V and 2 bases at J; junction bases unmatched: 4. This CDR3 is built from 15 residues. The CDR3 region has the DNA TGTGCCAGCAGTGGCACTAGCGGGAGAACCTACGAGCAGTACTTC. Amino acid sequence: CASSGTSGRTYEQYF.

This chain connects TRBV6-1 to TRBJ1-5; D perhaps matches TRBD1 (6 bases). CDR3 length equals 16 residues. The germline CDR1 and CDR2 sequences are MNHNS and SASEGT. Trimming stripped 2 bases from V and 1 base from J, with 12 bases between. The CDR3 DNA sequence: TGTGCCAGCAGTGAATGGGGGGGCGGGAGCAATCAGCCCCAGCATTTT. Protein sequence: CASSEWGGGSNQPQHF.

This clonotype was observed at least ten times. V gene TRBV30 combines with J gene TRBJ1-6, with no clear D. CDR1 and CDR2 (germline): GTSNPN, SVGIG (reference sequence). The CDR3 totals 12 residues. Trimming took off 6 bases at V and 8 bases at J, with 11 bases between the two ends. The CDR3 nucleotides are TGTGCCTGCGGACGGCAATATTCACCCCTCCACTTT. It codes for CACGRQYSPLHF.

V is TRBV18 and J is TRBJ1-6; D possibly corresponds to TRBD1 (5 bases). The length of the CDR3 is 14 residues. The germline V gene has CDR1 KGHSH and CDR2 LQKENI. The V gene lost 3 bases and the J gene lost 6 bases, with 9 bases spanning the gap. The CDR3 DNA sequence: TGTGCCAGCTCACCTACCGGGACTAATTCACCCCTCCACTTT. Amino acid sequence: CASSPTGTNSPLHF.

This clonotype was observed many times. The V and J genes are TRBV7-2 and TRBJ2-3; D call uncertain. Germline V gene lookup returns CDR1 SGHTA and CDR2 FQGNSA. V was trimmed by 5 bases and J by 6 bases, leaving 9 bases between them. The CDR3 has 12 amino acids. CDR3 region: CASSPDGDTQYF. For the CDR3, the DNA is TGTGCCAGCAGCCCAGACGGGGATACGCAGTATTTT.

This clonotype occurred many times. The chain uses TRBV20-1 and TRBJ2-1; D possibly corresponds to TRBD1 (5 bases). Trimming took off 4 bases at V and 5 bases at J, with 24 bases between the two ends. This CDR3 is 17 amino acids long. In germline, CDR1 is DFQATT, CDR2 SNEGSKA (reference sequence). The CDR3 region has the DNA TGCAGTGCTACCCACCGGAAGGACGCAGGGTGGCACAATGAGCAGTTCTTC. Protein product: CSATHRKDAGWHNEQFF.